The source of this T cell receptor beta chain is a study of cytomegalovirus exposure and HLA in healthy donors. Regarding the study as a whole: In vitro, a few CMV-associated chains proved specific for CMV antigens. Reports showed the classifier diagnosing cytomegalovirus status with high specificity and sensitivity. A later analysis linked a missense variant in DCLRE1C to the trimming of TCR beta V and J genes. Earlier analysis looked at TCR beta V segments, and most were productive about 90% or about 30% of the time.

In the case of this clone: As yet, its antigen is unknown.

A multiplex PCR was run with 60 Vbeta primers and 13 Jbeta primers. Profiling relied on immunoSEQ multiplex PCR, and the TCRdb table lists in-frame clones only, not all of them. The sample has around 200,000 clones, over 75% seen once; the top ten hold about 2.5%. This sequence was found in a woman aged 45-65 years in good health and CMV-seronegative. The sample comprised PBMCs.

The DNA of the CDR3 is TGCGCCAGCAGCTTGCGGGTTGGACTAACTAGCGGGGTGAACACCGGGGAGCTGTTTTTT. Encoded protein: CASSLRVGLTSGVNTGELFF. This sequence joins TRBV5-1 and TRBJ2-2, with 10 positions matching TRBD2. Germline CDR1 SGHRS, CDR2 YFSETQ. V shed 1 base, J shed 1 base, and the junction held 13 bases outside the gene matches. The CDR3 sequence is 20 residues long. Combining the CDR3 with reference TRBV5-1 and TRBJ2-2 gives the whole variable domain KAGVTQTPRYLIKTRGQQVTLSCSPISGHRSVSWYQQTPGQGLQFLFEYFSETQRNKGNFPGRFSGRQFSNSRSEMNVSTLELGDSALYLCASSLRVGLTSGVNTGELFFGEGSRLTVL.